This T cell receptor beta chain originates from a study of cytomegalovirus exposure and HLA in healthy donors. This CDR3 is built from 16 residues. Germline V lookup: CDR1 SNHLY, CDR2 FYNNEI. V shed 6 bases, J shed 3 bases, and the junction held 8 bases outside the gene matches. For this clone: Antigen specificity is unknown.

Study-level points and caveats: Whilst most TCR sequences proved rare, a subset of public TCRs occurred across many donors.

Sequencing used immunoSEQ multiplex PCR; TCRdb keeps in-frame clones, though not all of them. In the table there are hundreds of thousands of clones, approximately 88% of which are singletons. The sample taken for sequencing was PBMCs. This receptor was identified in a young woman in good health and CMV-seronegative. This chain joins TRBV2 and TRBJ2-2, with 9 bases matching TRBD1. The CDR3 DNA sequence: TGTGCCAGCAGGGAATTACAGGGGGCGGACACCGGGGAGCTGTTTTTT. This codes for CASRELQGADTGELFF. The full variable domain, with the rest looked up from reference TRBV2 and TRBJ2-2, is EPEVTQTPSHQVTQMGQEVILRCVPISNHLYFYWYRQILGQKVEFLVSFYNNEISEKSEIFDDQFSVERPDGSNFTLKIRSTKLEDSAMYFCASRELQGADTGELFFGEGSRLTVL.